This T cell receptor beta chain was recorded in a study of blood T cell repertoires in COVID-19. Individuals aged about 18 to 89 years were recruited from roughly 23 US areas. Recovered status in Cohort 3 required two negative PCRs, clearance, or symptom resolution. Trimming shortened V by 0 bases and J by 2 bases, and 11 bases separated the two germline ends. CDR1 is MGHRA, CDR2 YSYEKL, per germline. The CDR3 length is 16 residues. Generated by immunoSEQ multiplex PCR, the TCRdb table keeps only in-frame clones and is missing some. The sample has some 400,000 clones; 87% are singletons. This TCR came from a man aged 25-45 years who had recovered from COVID-19. Specimen: PBMCs or T cells enriched from blood (not recorded which). The chain combines TRBV4-1 with TRBJ1-3, with a possible D match to TRBD1 (5 bases). Here the CDR3 DNA reads TGCGCCAGCAGCCAAGACAGGGTGGATGCTGGAAACACCATATATTTT. Translating gives CASSQDRVDAGNTIYF.